This T cell receptor (beta chain) was sequenced in a study of blood T cell repertoires in COVID-19. As for the study in general: PBMCs, B-cell-depleted T cells, or T cells were the source of the cDNA or gDNA that made up the material.

V gave up 3 bases and J gave up 1 base, with 12 bases separating them. Germline V gene sequence: CDR1 KGHSH, CDR2 LQKENI. The CDR3 extends over 15 amino acids. Seattle enrolled patients during active infection and tracked them longitudinally. Produced via immunoSEQ multiplex PCR; TCRdb's table is partial and in-frame only. The table records about 150,000 clones, approximately 86% of them present only once. The sequencing sample was made of peripheral blood. The source is a woman aged 80 or older with COVID-19, enrolled during active disease. The gene calls are TRBV18 and TRBJ1-1; D possibly corresponds to TRBD1 (5 bases). CDR3 bases: TGTGCCAGCTCACCCAGGGCAGCGGGGAACACTGAAGCTTTCTTT. It encodes CASSPRAAGNTEAFF.